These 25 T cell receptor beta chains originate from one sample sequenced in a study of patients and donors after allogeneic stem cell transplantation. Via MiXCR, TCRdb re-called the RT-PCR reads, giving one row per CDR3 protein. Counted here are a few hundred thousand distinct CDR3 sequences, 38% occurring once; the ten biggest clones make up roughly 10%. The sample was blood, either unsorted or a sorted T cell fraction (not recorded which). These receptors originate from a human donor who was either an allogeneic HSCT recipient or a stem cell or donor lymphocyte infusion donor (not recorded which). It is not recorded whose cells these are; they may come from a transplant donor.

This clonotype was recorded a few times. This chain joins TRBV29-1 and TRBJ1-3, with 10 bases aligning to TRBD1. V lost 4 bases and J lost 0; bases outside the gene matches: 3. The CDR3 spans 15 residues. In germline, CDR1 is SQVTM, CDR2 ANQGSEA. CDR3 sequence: CSVAGTGDSGNTIYF. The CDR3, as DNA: TGCAGCGTTGCGGGGACAGGGGACTCTGGAAACACCATATATTTT.

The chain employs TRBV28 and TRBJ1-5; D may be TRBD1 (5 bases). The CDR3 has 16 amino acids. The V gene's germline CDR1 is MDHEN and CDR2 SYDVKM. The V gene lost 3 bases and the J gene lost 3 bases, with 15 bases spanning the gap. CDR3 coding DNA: TGTGCCAGCAGTTTCCTTCGGGGCGCGATCAATCAGCCCCAGCATTTT. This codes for CASSFLRGAINQPQHF.

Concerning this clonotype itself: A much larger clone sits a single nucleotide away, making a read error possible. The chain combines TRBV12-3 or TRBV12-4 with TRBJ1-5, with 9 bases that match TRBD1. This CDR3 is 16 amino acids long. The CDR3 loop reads CASSRSTGGSKQPQHF. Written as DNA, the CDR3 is TGTGCCAGCAGTCGCTCGACAGGGGGAAGCAAACAGCCCCAGCATTTT.

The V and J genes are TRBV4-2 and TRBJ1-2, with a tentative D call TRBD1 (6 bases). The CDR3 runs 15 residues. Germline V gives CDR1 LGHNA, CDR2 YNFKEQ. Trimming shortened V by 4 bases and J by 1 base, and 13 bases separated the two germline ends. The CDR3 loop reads CASSRDRTVNYGYTF. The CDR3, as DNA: TGTGCCAGCAGCCGAGATAGGACAGTTAACTATGGCTACACCTTC.

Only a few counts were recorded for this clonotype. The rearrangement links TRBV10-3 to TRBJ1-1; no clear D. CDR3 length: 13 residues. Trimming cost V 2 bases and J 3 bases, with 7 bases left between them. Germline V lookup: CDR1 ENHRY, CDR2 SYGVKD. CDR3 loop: CAISEIRDTEAFF. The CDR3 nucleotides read TGTGCCATCAGTGAGATTAGGGACACTGAAGCTTTCTTT.

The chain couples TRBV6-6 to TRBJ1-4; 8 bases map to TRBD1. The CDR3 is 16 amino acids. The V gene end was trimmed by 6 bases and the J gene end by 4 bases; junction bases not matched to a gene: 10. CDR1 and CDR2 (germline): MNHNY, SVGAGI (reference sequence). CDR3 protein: CASSRRRGPGNEKLFF. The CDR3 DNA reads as TGTGCCAGCAGCCGGCGCAGGGGGCCGGGTAATGAAAAACTGTTTTTT.

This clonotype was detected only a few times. The chain's CDR3 is CASSSADRNYGYTF. CDR3 in DNA: TGTGCCAGCAGTTCCGCGGACAGGAACTATGGCTACACCTTC. The chain links TRBV28 to TRBJ1-2, with 7 bases that match TRBD1. After removal of 4 bases from V and 2 bases from J, the junction contained 4 bases not matched to a gene. There are 14 residues in the CDR3. Per the germline V gene, CDR1 is MDHEN and CDR2 is SYDVKM.

This CDR3 reads CAISVGQGRGTDTQYF. CDR3 bases: TGTGCCATCAGTGTTGGACAGGGCAGGGGCACAGATACGCAGTATTTT. The rearrangement links TRBV10-3 to TRBJ2-3; the match to TRBD1 covers 8 bases. The CDR3 spans 16 residues. V shed 4 bases, J shed 1 base, and the junction held 7 bases outside the gene matches. The germline V gene encodes CDR1 ENHRY and CDR2 SYGVKD.

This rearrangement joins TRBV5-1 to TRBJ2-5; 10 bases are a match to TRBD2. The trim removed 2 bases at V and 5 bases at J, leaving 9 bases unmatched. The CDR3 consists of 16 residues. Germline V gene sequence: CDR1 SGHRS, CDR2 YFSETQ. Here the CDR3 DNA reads TGCGCCAGCAGCTTTCAACTAGCGGGGCCCGGGGAGACCCAGTACTTC. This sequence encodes CASSFQLAGPGETQYF.

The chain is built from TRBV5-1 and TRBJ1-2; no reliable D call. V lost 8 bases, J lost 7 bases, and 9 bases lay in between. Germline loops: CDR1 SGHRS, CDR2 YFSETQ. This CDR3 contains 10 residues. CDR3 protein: CARECGGYTF. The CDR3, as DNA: TGCGCCAGGGAGTGCGGTGGCTACACCTTC. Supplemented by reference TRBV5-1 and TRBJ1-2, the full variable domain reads KAGVTQTPRYLIKTRGQQVTLSCSPISGHRSVSWYQQTPGQGLQFLFEYFSETQRNKGNFPGRFSGRQFSNSRSEMNVSTLELGDSALYLCARECGGYTFGSGTRLTVV.

CDR3 sequence: CASSQDRRPAAAEQFF. CDR3 sequence (DNA): TGCGCCAGCAGCCAAGATCGTAGACCAGCGGCCGCTGAGCAGTTCTTC. The J gene is TRBJ2-1, the V gene TRBV4-1; TRBD2 might be the D (5 bases). The germline V and J ends were trimmed by 0 bases and 9 bases, with 18 bases remaining between them. The CDR3 totals 16 residues. Germline V gene sequence: CDR1 MGHRA, CDR2 YSYEKL.

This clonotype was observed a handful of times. The CDR3 DNA sequence: TGTGCCATCAGTGAAGGGACTAGCGGAGGCACAGATACGCAGTATTTT. Translating it yields CAISEGTSGGTDTQYF. The gene calls are TRBV10-3 and TRBJ2-3; 11 bases agree with TRBD2. Unmatched junction bases numbered 3, after V lost 3 bases and J lost 1 base. Germline V gene sequence: CDR1 ENHRY, CDR2 SYGVKD. This CDR3 spans 16 amino acids.

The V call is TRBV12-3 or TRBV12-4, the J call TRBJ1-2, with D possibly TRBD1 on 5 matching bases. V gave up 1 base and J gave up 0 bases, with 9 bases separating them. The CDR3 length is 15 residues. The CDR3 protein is CASSLGGISNYGYTF. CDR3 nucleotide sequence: TGTGCCAGCAGTTTAGGGGGCATTTCTAACTATGGCTACACCTTC.

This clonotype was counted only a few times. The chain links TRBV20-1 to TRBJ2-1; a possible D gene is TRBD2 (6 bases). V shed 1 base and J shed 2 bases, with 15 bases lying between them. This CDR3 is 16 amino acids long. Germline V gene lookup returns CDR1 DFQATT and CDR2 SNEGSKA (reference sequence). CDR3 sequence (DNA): TGCAGTGCTAGAGGCGGGGCCGGCCCAACCTACAATGAGCAGTTCTTC. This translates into CSARGGAGPTYNEQFF.

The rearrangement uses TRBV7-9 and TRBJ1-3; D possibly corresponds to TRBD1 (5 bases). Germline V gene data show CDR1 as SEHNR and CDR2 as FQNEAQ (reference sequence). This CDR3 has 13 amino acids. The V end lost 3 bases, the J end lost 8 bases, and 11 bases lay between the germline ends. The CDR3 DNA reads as TGTGCCAGCAGCTTTCCCGGGGGTGACACCATATATTTT. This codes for CASSFPGGDTIYF.

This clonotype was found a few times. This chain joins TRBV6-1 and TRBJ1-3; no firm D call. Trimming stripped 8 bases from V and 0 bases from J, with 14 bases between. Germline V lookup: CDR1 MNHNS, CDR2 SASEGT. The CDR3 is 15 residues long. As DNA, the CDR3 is TGTGCCAGCGGCGGTGAGGCCAACTCTGGAAACACCATATATTTT. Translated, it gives CASGGEANSGNTIYF.

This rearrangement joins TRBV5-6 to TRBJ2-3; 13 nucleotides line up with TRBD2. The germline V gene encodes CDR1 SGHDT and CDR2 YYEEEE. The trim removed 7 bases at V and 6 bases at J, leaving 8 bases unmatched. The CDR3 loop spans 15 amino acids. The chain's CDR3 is CASGRTSGGYDTQYF. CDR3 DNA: TGTGCCAGCGGACGGACTAGCGGGGGATATGATACGCAGTATTTT.

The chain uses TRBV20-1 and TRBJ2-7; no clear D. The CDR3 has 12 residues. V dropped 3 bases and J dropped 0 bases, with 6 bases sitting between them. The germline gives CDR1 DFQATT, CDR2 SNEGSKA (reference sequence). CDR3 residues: CSASIPSYEQYF. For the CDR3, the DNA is TGCAGTGCTAGTATCCCCTCCTACGAGCAGTACTTC.

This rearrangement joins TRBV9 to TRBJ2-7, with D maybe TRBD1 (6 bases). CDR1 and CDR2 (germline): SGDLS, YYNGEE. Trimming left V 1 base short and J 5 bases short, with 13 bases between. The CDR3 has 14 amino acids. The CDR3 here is CASSVQQGTDEQYF. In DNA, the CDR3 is TGTGCCAGCAGCGTACAACAGGGTACCGACGAGCAGTACTTC.

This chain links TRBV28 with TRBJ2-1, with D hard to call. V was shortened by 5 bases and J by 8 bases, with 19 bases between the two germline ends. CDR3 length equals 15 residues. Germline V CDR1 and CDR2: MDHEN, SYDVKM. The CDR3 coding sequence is TGTGCCAGCAGTAACCCGCCCCCAAAGCTAGATGAGCAGTTCTTC. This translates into CASSNPPPKLDEQFF.

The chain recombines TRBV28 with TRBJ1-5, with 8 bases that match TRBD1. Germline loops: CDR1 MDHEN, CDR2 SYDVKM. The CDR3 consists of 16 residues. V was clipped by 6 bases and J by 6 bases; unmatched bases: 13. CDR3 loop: CASRPSTAGGGQPQHF. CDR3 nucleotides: TGTGCCAGCAGGCCATCAACCGCAGGGGGCGGTCAGCCCCAGCATTTT.

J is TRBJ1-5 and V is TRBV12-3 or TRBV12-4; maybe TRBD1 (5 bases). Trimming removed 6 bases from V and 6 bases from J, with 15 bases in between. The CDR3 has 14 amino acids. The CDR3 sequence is CASSHSGGVQPQHF. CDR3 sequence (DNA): TGTGCCAGCAGCCACTCCGGGGGGGTTCAGCCCCAGCATTTT.

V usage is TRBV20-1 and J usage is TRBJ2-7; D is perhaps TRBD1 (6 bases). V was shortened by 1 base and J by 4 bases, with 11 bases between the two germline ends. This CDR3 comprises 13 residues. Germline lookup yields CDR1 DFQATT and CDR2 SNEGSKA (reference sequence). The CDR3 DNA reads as TGCAGTGCTAGAGCGCGGACAGAATACGAGCAGTACTTC. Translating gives CSARARTEYEQYF.

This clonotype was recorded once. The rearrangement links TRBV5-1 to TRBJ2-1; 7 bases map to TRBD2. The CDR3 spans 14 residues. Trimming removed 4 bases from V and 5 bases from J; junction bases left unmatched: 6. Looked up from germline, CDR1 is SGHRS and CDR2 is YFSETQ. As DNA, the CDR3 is TGCGCCAGCAGCACCCTAGCGGCCCACAATGAGCAGTTCTTC. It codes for CASSTLAAHNEQFF.

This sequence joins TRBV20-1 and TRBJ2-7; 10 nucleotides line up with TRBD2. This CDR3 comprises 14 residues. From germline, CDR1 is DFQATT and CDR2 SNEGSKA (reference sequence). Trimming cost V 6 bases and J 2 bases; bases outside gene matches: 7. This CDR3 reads CSAFGTSVTYEQYF. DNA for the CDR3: TGCAGTGCGTTTGGGACTAGCGTGACCTACGAGCAGTACTTC.